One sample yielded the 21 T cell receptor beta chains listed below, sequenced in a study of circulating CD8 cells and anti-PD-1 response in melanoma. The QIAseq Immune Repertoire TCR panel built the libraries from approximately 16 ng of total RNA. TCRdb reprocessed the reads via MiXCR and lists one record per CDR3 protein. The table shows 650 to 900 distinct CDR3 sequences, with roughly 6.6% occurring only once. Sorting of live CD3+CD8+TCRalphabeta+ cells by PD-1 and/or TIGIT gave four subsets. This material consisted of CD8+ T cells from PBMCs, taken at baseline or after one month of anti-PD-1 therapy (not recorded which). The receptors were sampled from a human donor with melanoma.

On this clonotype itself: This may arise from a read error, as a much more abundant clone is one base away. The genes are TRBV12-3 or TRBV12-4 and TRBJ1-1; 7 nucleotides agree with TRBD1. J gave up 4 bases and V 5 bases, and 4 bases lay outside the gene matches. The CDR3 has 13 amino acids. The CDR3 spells CASSLSGGTEAFF. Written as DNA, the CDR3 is TGTGCCAGCAGTCTCTCAGGGGGCACTGAAGCTTTCTTT.

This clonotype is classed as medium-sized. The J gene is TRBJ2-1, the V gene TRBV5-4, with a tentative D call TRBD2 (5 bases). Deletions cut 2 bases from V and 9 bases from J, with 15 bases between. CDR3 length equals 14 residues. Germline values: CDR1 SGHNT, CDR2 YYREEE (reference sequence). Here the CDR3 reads CASSFVISRGEQFF. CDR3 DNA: TGTGCCAGCAGCTTCGTCATCAGCCGGGGTGAGCAGTTCTTC. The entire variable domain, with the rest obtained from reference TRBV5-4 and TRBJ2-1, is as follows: ETGVTQSPTHLIKTRGQQVTLRCSSQSGHNTVSWYQQALGQGPQFIFQYYREEENGRGNFPPRFSGLQFPNYSSELNVNALELDDSALYLCASSFVISRGEQFFGPGTRLTVL.

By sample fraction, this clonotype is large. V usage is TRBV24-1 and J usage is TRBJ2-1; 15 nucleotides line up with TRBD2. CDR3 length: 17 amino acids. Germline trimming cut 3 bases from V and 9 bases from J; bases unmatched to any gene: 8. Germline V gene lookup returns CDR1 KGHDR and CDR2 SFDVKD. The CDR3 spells CATSDMGLAGGLGEQFF. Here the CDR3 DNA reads TGTGCCACCAGTGATATGGGACTAGCGGGAGGTCTGGGTGAGCAGTTCTTC.

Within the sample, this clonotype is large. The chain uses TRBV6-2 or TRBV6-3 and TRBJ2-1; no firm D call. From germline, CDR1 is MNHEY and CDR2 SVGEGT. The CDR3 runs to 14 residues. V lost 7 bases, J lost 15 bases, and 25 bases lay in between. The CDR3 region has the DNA TGTGCCAGCACCCCTCGGAGCGCTGCCCGCCCGGGGTTCTTC. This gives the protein CASTPRSAARPGFF.

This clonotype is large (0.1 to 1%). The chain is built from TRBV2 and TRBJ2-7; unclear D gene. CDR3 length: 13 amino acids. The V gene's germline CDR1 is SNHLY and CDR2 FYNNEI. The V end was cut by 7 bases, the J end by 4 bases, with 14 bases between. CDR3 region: CASTLAAVYEQYF. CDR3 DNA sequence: TGTGCCAGCACGTTGGCCGCGGTTTACGAGCAGTACTTC.

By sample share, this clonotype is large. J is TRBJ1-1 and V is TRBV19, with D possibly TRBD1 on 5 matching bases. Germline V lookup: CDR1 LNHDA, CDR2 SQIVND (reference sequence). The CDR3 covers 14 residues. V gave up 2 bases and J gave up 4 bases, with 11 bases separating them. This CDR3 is CASSISQGGTEAFF. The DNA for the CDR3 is TGTGCCAGTAGTATAAGTCAGGGCGGCACTGAAGCTTTCTTT.

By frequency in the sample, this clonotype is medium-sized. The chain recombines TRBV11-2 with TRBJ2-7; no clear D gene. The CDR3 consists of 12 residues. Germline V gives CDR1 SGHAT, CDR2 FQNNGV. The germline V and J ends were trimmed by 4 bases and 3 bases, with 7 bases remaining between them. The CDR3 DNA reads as TGTGCCAGCAGCTGGGGAAACTACGAGCAGTACTTC. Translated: CASSWGNYEQYF.

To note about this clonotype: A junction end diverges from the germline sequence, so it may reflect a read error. CDR3 coding DNA: TGTGCCAGCAGCCAAGAACTAGCGGGAGCCCTCGGAATCTACAGTGAGCAGTTCTTC. The encoded protein is CASSQELAGALGIYSEQFF. The chain recombines TRBV14 with TRBJ2-1; 11 bases agree with TRBD2. Germline V lookup: CDR1 SGHDN, CDR2 FVKESK. The CDR3 runs 19 residues.

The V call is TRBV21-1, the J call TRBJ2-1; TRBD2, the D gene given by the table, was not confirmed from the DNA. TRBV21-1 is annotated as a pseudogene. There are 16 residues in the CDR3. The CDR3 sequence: CAGSDRMTLAGNEQFF. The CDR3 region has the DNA TGTGCCGGCAGCGATCGGATGACTCTCGCGGGCAATGAGCAGTTCTTC.

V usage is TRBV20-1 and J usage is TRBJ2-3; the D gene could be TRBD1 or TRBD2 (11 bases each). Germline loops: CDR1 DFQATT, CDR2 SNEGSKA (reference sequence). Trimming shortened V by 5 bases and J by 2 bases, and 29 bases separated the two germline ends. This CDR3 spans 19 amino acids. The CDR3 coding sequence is TGCAGTGCTGACAGCGGGACAGGGGGGACTAGCGGAATCACAGATACGCAGTATTTT. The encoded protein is CSADSGTGGTSGITDTQYF.

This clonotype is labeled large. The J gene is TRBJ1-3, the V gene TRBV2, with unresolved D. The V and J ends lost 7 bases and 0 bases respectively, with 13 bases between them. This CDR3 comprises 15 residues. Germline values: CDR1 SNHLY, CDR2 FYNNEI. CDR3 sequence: CASTTGPFSGNTIYF. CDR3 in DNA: TGTGCCAGCACTACCGGACCCTTCTCTGGAAACACCATATATTTT.

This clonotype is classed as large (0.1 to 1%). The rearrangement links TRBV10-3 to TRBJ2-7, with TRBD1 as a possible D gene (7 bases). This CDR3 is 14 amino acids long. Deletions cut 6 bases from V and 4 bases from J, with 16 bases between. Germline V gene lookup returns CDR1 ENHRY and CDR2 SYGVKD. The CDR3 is CAIRGGQGEYEQYF. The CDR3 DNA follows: TGTGCCATCAGGGGGGGCCAGGGGGAGTACGAGCAGTACTTC.

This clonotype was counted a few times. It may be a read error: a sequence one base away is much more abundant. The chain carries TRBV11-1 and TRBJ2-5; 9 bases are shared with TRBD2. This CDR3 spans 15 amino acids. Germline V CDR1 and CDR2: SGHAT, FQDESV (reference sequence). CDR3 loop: CASSPLAGDQGTQYF. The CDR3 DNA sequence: TGTGCCAGCAGCCCCTTAGCGGGAGACCAAGGGACCCAGTACTTC.

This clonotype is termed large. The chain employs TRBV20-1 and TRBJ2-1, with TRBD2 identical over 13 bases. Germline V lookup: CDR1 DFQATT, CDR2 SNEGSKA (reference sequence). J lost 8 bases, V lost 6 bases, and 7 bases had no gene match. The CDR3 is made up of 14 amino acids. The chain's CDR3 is CSARTSGRGDEQFF. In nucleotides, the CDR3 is TGCAGTGCCAGGACTAGCGGGAGAGGGGATGAGCAGTTCTTC.

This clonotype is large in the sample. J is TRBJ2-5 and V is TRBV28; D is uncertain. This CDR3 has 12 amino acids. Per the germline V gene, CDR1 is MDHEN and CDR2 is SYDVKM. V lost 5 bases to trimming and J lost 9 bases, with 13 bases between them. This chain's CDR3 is CASSPRHPAQYF. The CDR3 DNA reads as TGTGCCAGCAGTCCACGCCACCCCGCCCAGTACTTC.

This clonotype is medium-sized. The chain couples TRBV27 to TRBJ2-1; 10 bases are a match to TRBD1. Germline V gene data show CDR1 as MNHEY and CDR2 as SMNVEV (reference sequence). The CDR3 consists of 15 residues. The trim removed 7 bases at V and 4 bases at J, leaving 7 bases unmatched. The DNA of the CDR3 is TGTGCCAGCAAACTGACAGGGGGCGGATACAATGAGCAGTTCTTC. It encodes CASKLTGGGYNEQFF.

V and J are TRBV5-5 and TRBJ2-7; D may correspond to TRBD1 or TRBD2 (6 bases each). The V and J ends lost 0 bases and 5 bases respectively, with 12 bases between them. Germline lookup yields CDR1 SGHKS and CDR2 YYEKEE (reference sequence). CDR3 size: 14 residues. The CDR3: CASSLGWGAHEQYF. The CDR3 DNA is TGTGCCAGCAGCTTGGGTTGGGGGGCGCACGAGCAGTACTTC.

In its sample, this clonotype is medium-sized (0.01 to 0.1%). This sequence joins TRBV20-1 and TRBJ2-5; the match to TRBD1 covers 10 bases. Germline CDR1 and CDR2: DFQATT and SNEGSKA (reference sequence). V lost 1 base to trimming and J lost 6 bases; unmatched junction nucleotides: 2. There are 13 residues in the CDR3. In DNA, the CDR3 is TGCAGTGCTAGAGGACAGGGGGCGAAGACCCAGTACTTC. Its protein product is CSARGQGAKTQYF.

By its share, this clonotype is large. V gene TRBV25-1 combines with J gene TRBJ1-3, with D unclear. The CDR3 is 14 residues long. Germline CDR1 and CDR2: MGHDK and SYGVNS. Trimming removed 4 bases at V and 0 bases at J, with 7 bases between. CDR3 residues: CASSGLDSGNTIYF. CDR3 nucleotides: TGTGCCAGCAGTGGTCTCGACTCTGGAAACACCATATATTTT.

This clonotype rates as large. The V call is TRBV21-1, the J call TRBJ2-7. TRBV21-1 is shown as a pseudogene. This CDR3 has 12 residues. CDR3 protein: CASATETYEQYF. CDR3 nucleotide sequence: TGTGCCAGCGCGACGGAGACCTACGAGCAGTACTTC.

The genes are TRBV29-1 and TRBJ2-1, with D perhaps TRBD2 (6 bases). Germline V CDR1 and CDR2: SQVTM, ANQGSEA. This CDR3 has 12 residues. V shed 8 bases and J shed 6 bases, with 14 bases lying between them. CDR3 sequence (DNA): TGCAGCTTCCGTATGGGGGGCAATGAGCAGTTCTTC. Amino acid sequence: CSFRMGGNEQFF.